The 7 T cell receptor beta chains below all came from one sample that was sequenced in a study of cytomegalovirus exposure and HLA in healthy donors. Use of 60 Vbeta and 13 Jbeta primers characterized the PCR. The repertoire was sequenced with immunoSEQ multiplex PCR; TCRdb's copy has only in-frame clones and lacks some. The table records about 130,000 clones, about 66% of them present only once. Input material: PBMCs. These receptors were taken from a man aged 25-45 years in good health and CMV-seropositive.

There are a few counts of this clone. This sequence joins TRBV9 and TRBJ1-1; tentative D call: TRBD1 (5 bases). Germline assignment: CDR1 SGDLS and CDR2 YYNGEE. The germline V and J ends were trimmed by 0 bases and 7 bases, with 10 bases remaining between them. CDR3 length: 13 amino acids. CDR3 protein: CASSVALGLEAFF. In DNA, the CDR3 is TGTGCCAGCAGCGTAGCTTTGGGGCTTGAAGCTTTCTTT.

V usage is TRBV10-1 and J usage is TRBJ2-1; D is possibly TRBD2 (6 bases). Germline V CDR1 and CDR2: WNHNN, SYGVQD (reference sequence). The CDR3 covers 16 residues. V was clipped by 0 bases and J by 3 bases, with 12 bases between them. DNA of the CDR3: TGCGCCAGCAGTGAGTCAGGTAGCGGAGACTACAATGAGCAGTTCTTC. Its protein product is CASSESGSGDYNEQFF.

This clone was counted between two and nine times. The CDR3 here is CSVREGQINEQFF. CDR3 sequence (DNA): TGCAGCGTTCGGGAGGGCCAAATCAATGAGCAGTTCTTC. This sequence joins TRBV29-1 and TRBJ2-1, with 8 nucleotides matching TRBD2. From germline, CDR1 is SQVTM and CDR2 ANQGSEA. The CDR3 extends over 13 amino acids. V dropped 5 bases and J dropped 6; count of bases not matched to a gene: 6.

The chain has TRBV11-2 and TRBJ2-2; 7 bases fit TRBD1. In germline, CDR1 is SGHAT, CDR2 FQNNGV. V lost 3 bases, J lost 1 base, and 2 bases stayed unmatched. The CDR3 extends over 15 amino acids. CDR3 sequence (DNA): TGTGCCAGCAGCTTTAGACAGGGGAACACCGGGGAGCTGTTTTTT. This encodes CASSFRQGNTGELFF. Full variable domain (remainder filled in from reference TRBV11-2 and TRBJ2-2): EAGVAQSPRYKIIEKRQSVAFWCNPISGHATLYWYQQILGQGPKLLIQFQNNGVVDDSQLPKDRFSAERLKGVDSTLKIQPAKLEDSAVYLCASSFRQGNTGELFFGEGSRLTVL.

For the CDR3, the DNA is TGTGCCAGCTCCCAAGCGGGAGGGCCTTATACCGGGGAGCTGTTTTTT. Residues: CASSQAGGPYTGELFF. The rearrangement joins TRBV2 to TRBJ2-2; TRBD2 aligns across 10 bases. The CDR3 spans 16 residues. The ends lost 8 bases at V and 5 bases at J; junction bases unmatched: 11. Germline V gives CDR1 SNHLY, CDR2 FYNNEI.

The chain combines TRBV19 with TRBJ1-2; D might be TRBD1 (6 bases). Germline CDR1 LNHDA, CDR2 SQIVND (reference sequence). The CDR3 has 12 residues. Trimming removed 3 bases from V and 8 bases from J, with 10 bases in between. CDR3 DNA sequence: TGTGCCAGTAGTATCGTCAGGGGAGGCTACACCTTC. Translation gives CASSIVRGGYTF.

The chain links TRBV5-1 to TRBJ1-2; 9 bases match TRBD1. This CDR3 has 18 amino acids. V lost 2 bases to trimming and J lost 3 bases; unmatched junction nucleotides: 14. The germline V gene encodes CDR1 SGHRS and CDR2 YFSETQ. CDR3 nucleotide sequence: TGCGCCAGCAGCTTCACCCCCCTAGGACAGGGGAATGACTATGGCTACACCTTC. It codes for CASSFTPLGQGNDYGYTF.